The 25 T cell receptor beta chains listed next were all sequenced from one sample in a study of CD8 T cells in ankylosing spondylitis. TCRdb fed the 5' RACE reads into MiXCR, producing one record per CDR3 protein. The table lists around 180,000 distinct CDR3 sequences, 10% to 15% of them singletons, with more than 9.5% in the top ten. The specimen sequenced was blood, either unsorted or a sorted T cell fraction (not recorded which). The receptors stem from a female donor with ankylosing spondylitis or in good health (not recorded which).

This clonotype has a count of ten or more. V and J are TRBV12-3 or TRBV12-4 and TRBJ2-1, with 7 bases that match TRBD2. J gave up 10 bases and V 5 bases, and 8 bases lay outside the gene matches. This CDR3 has 13 residues. In DNA form, the CDR3 reads TGTGCCAGCAGTCCGACGCCACTAGCGGAGCAGTTCTTC. It translates to CASSPTPLAEQFF.

This clonotype was detected only a few times. The genes are TRBV2 and TRBJ2-2; D remains ambiguous. Germline values: CDR1 SNHLY, CDR2 FYNNEI. The CDR3 spans 12 residues. V was cut by 3 bases and J by 7 bases, with 6 bases left in between. The CDR3 DNA is TGTGCCAGCAGTGATGCTAACGGGGAGCTGTTTTTT. Translating gives CASSDANGELFF.

This clonotype was observed many times. The gene calls are TRBV27 and TRBJ2-7, with 9 nucleotides matching TRBD2. Germline V lookup: CDR1 MNHEY, CDR2 SMNVEV (reference sequence). The CDR3 consists of 14 residues. The trim removed 3 bases at V and 5 bases at J, leaving 5 bases unmatched. The CDR3 protein is CASSFGTSTNEQYF. The CDR3 region has the DNA TGTGCCAGCAGTTTCGGGACTAGCACCAACGAGCAGTACTTC.

The chain has TRBV6-5 and TRBJ2-7; no definite D call. The CDR3 spans 13 residues. Germline-derived CDR1 and CDR2 are MNHEY and SVGAGI. The CDR3 DNA is TGTGCCAGCAGTTACTCGTACTTCTCCGTGAGGATAGTC. It specifies CASSYSYFSVRIV.

There are many counts of this clonotype. The J gene is TRBJ1-1, the V gene TRBV19; 9 bases fit TRBD1. Germline assignment: CDR1 LNHDA and CDR2 SQIVND (reference sequence). CDR3 length equals 12 residues. V gave up 8 bases and J gave up 6 bases; unmatched junction bases: 4. For the CDR3, the DNA is TGTGCCAGTTCACAGGGGGCCGCTGAAGCTTTCTTT. Its translation is CASSQGAAEAFF.

This clonotype was detected many times. The chain combines TRBV12-3 or TRBV12-4 with TRBJ2-2, with a tentative D call TRBD2 (5 bases). Deletions cut 1 base from V and 6 bases from J, with 15 bases between. CDR3 length: 16 residues. CDR3 DNA: TGTGCCAGCAGTTTAGAACGGCGCGGGTCCCCCGGGGAGCTGTTTTTT. Residues: CASSLERRGSPGELFF.

This clonotype occurred many times. The rearrangement uses TRBV27 and TRBJ1-5; a possible D gene is TRBD1 (5 bases). Germline CDR1 and CDR2: MNHEY and SMNVEV (reference sequence). V gave up 5 bases and J gave up 3 bases, with 14 bases separating them. This CDR3 is 15 amino acids long. The CDR3 sequence: CASSPTWGSNQPQHF. CDR3 DNA: TGTGCCAGCAGTCCCACGTGGGGGTCCAATCAGCCCCAGCATTTT.

In its sample, this clonotype was seen many times. The rearrangement links TRBV12-3 or TRBV12-4 to TRBJ1-2, with TRBD1 as a possible D gene (5 bases). This CDR3 has 15 amino acids. Trimming stripped 1 base from V and 8 bases from J, with 17 bases between. The CDR3 DNA follows: TGTGCCAGCAGTTTAGAGGGGCAACATGGTCTGGGCTACACCTTC. Its protein product is CASSLEGQHGLGYTF.

This clonotype came up many times. The chain recombines TRBV12-3 or TRBV12-4 with TRBJ1-1; no firm D call. There are 13 residues in the CDR3. V dropped 4 bases and J dropped 7 bases, with 13 bases sitting between them. CDR3 sequence: CASSWSRKDEAFF. The CDR3 DNA is TGTGCCAGCAGTTGGAGCAGGAAAGATGAAGCTTTCTTT.

This rearrangement joins TRBV7-9 to TRBJ2-1; TRBD2 matches 13 bases. After removal of 5 bases from V and 5 bases from J, the junction contained 6 bases not matched to a gene. This CDR3 comprises 16 residues. CDR1 SEHNR and CDR2 FQNEAQ come from the germline V gene (reference sequence). In DNA, the CDR3 is TGTGCCAGCAGCCGACTAGCGGGAGGCTACCACAATGAGCAGTTCTTC. This translates into CASSRLAGGYHNEQFF.

This clonotype was found many times. The chain recombines TRBV15 with TRBJ1-1, with D tentatively TRBD1 (6 bases). V was clipped by 2 bases and J by 0 bases, with 13 bases between them. Germline V gene lookup returns CDR1 LNHNV and CDR2 YYDKDF (reference sequence). CDR3 length: 16 amino acids. CDR3 protein: CATSRKATGLNTEAFF. The CDR3 bases are TGTGCCACCAGCAGAAAGGCGACAGGACTGAACACTGAAGCTTTCTTT. The variable domain in full, completed from reference TRBV15 and TRBJ1-1, reads DAMVIQNPRYQVTQFGKPVTLSCSQTLNHNVMYWYQQKSSQAPKLLFHYYDKDFNNEADTPDNFQSRRPNTSFCFLDIRSPGLGDTAMYLCATSRKATGLNTEAFFGQGTRLTVV.

This clonotype was counted at least ten times. V is TRBV11-3 and J is TRBJ1-5; TRBD1 matches at 9 bases. This CDR3 comprises 13 residues. The germline gives CDR1 SGHNT, CDR2 YENEEA. Germline trimming cut 3 bases from V and 9 bases from J; bases unmatched to any gene: 3. The CDR3 DNA follows: TGTGCCAGCAGCTTGGACAGGGGAGGGCCCCAGCATTTT. Its protein is CASSLDRGGPQHF.

This clonotype was counted many times. The chain couples TRBV6-5 to TRBJ2-1, with D unclear. Germline lookup yields CDR1 MNHEY and CDR2 SVGAGI. This CDR3 spans 13 amino acids. The ends were cut back, 4 bases at V and 1 base at J, with 5 bases in the middle. The CDR3 is CASSSTSYNEQFF. As DNA, the CDR3 is TGTGCCAGCAGTTCTACATCCTACAATGAGCAGTTCTTC.

This chain joins TRBV7-2 and TRBJ1-1; D is unresolved. This CDR3 contains 13 residues. Germline V gives CDR1 SGHTA, CDR2 FQGNSA. The V gene lost 5 bases and the J gene lost 0 bases, with 7 bases spanning the gap. The CDR3 sequence is CASSEVLNTEAFF. CDR3 nucleotide sequence: TGTGCCAGCAGCGAAGTCTTGAACACTGAAGCTTTCTTT.

This clonotype was seen a handful of times. The chain has TRBV6-2 or TRBV6-3 and TRBJ2-7; tentatively, D is TRBD1 (6 bases). The CDR3 is 16 residues long. The germline gives CDR1 MNHEY, CDR2 SVGEGT. V shed 0 bases and J shed 3 bases, with 15 bases lying between them. DNA of the CDR3: TGTGCCAGCAGTTACTCGGATCACAGGGATTTCTACGAGCAGTACTTC. This translates into CASSYSDHRDFYEQYF.

This clonotype was recorded many times. CDR3 amino acids: CASSWGASGANVLTF. The DNA of the CDR3 is TGTGCCAGCAGCTGGGGGGCATCTGGGGCCAACGTCCTGACTTTC. The chain carries TRBV7-9 and TRBJ2-6; D may be TRBD1 or TRBD2 (6 bases each). Germline lookup yields CDR1 SEHNR and CDR2 FQNEAQ (reference sequence). The CDR3 consists of 15 residues. V dropped 4 bases and J dropped 1 base, with 8 bases sitting between them.

This chain uses TRBV4-3 with TRBJ1-1; maybe TRBD1 (6 bases). The CDR3 extends over 14 amino acids. Germline CDR1 is LGHNA and CDR2 is YSLEER. V dropped 4 bases and J dropped 2 bases, with 11 bases sitting between them. The DNA for the CDR3 is TGCGCCAGCAGCCGCGGGACATCCAACACTGAAGCTTTCTTT. This codes for CASSRGTSNTEAFF.

In this sample, this clonotype turned up many times. V is TRBV7-2 and J is TRBJ2-1, with D uncertain. Trimming took off 5 bases at V and 3 bases at J, with 17 bases between the two ends. Per germline, CDR1 SGHTA and CDR2 FQGNSA. The CDR3 runs 16 residues. As DNA, the CDR3 is TGTGCCAGCAGCCTAGGGCCGAATAGACGCTACAATGAGCAGTTCTTC. Translating gives CASSLGPNRRYNEQFF.

The table lists this clonotype with many counts. The genes are TRBV5-1 and TRBJ1-1; no firm D call. CDR3 length equals 14 residues. In germline, CDR1 is SGHRS, CDR2 YFSETQ. Trimming took 1 base from V and 0 from J, leaving 7 bases between them. CDR3 in amino acids: CASSLPGLNTEAFF. CDR3 sequence (DNA): TGCGCCAGCAGCTTGCCTGGACTGAACACTGAAGCTTTCTTT.

This clonotype was detected only a few times. The chain employs TRBV6-6 and TRBJ2-4; D is undetermined. The length of the CDR3 is 12 residues. V dropped 0 bases and J dropped 15 bases, with 12 bases sitting between them. CDR1 and CDR2 (germline): MNHNY, SVGAGI (reference sequence). The CDR3 loop is CASSYSVETPYF. DNA of the CDR3: TGTGCCAGCAGTTACTCGGTCGAAACGCCGTACTTC.

The rearrangement links TRBV19 to TRBJ2-3; 10 bases match TRBD2. The CDR3 loop spans 20 amino acids. Germline assignment: CDR1 LNHDA and CDR2 SQIVND (reference sequence). Trimming at V came to 4 bases and at J to 6 bases, leaving 22 bases not matched to a gene. The CDR3 bases are TGTGCCAGTAGTAAGGTTCGAGAAGGCTCCCTAGCGGGAGTTGTTGATACGCAGTATTTT. This gives the protein CASSKVREGSLAGVVDTQYF. The whole variable domain, filled in from reference TRBV19 and TRBJ2-3, reads DGGITQSPKYLFRKEGQNVTLSCEQNLNHDAMYWYRQDPGQGLRLIYYSQIVNDFQKGDIAEGYSVSREKKESFPLTVTSAQKNPTAFYLCASSKVREGSLAGVVDTQYFGPGTRLTVL.

This clonotype was seen repeatedly, ten times or more. The V call is TRBV6-4, the J call TRBJ2-2; D is uncertain. Germline V gene sequence: CDR1 MRHNA, CDR2 SNTAGT. The CDR3 covers 13 residues. V lost 3 bases to trimming and J lost 5 bases, with 7 bases between them. The CDR3 DNA follows: TGTGCCAGCAGTGAAGTGGGAACCGGGGAGCTGTTTTTT. Translating it yields CASSEVGTGELFF.

The table lists this clonotype with many counts. The gene calls are TRBV12-3 or TRBV12-4 and TRBJ2-1; tentative D call: TRBD1 (6 bases). This CDR3 is 15 amino acids long. The germline V and J ends were trimmed by 6 bases and 0 bases, with 12 bases remaining between them. The CDR3 bases are TGTGCCAGCAGGCAAAAGGGACACTCCTACAATGAGCAGTTCTTC. Its translation: CASRQKGHSYNEQFF.

This clonotype was detected only a few times. The chain carries TRBV6-1 and TRBJ1-2; D is perhaps TRBD1 (5 bases). Trimming took off 7 bases at V and 8 bases at J, with 17 bases between the two ends. Germline CDR1 is MNHNS and CDR2 is SASEGT. The CDR3 covers 13 residues. In DNA, the CDR3 is TGTGCCAGCATTGGGGGTGGCGGGAACGGCTACACCTTC. Its translation: CASIGGGGNGYTF.

This clonotype occurred a few times. V gene TRBV30 combines with J gene TRBJ1-2, with D unresolved. Germline values: CDR1 GTSNPN, CDR2 SVGIG (reference sequence). Trimming stripped 1 base from V and 3 bases from J, with 12 bases between. The CDR3 has 14 amino acids. The CDR3: CAWSARTEDYGYTF. As DNA, the CDR3 is TGTGCCTGGAGTGCTCGGACTGAAGACTATGGCTACACCTTC.